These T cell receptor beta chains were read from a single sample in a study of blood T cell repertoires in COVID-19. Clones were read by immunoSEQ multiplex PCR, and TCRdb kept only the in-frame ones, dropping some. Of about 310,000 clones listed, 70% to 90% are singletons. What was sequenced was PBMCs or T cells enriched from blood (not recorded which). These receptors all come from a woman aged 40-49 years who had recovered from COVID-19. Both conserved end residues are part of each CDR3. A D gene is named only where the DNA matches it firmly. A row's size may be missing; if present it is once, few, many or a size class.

TGTGCCAGCAATCTCGGGTTCACCGGGGAGCTGTTTTTT CASNLGFTGELFF TRBJ2-2 NA TRBV2 few
TGTGCCAGCAGCCCGGGACTAGGAATCCACGAGCAGTACTTC CASSPGLGIHEQYF TRBJ2-7 TRBD2 TRBV6-2/TRBV6-3 NA
TGTGCCAGCAGCTTAGCGCGGGGGGCCACTGAAGCTTTCTTT CASSLARGATEAFF TRBJ1-1 NA TRBV7-6 NA
TGTGCCTGGAGTGGTCTAGCGGGAGAGGCCGAGCAGTACTTC CAWSGLAGEAEQYF TRBJ2-7 TRBD2 TRBV30 NA
TGTGCCACCAGCATTCGATCGGGCGCAGGGTTTCTCTACGCCGGGGAGCTGTTTTTT CATSIRSGAGFLYAGELFF TRBJ2-2 NA TRBV15 NA
TGTGCCAGCAGTTTATCAGGGGACCCCTACGAGCAGTACTTC CASSLSGDPYEQYF TRBJ2-7 NA TRBV28 few
TGTGCCAGCAGCTTCGGAGAGGGGGGGACCGGGGAGCTGTTTTTT CASSFGEGGTGELFF TRBJ2-2 NA TRBV11-3 NA
TGTGCCAGCAGCGTAGCTCCAGGGGGCACTGAAGCTTTCTTT CASSVAPGGTEAFF TRBJ1-1 TRBD1 TRBV9 NA
TGTGCCAGCAGTACAGGGTGGGCAGATACGCAGTATTTT CASSTGWADTQYF TRBJ2-3 NA TRBV2 NA
TGTGCCGGCGGTTTGTACCAAGAGACCCAGTACTTC CAGGLYQETQYF TRBJ2-5 NA TRBV30 NA
TGTGCCAGCAGCCAGATCCCGGGGACTAGCGGGGCCGGGGAGCTGTTTTTT CASSQIPGTSGAGELFF TRBJ2-2 TRBD2 TRBV3-1/TRBV3-2 NA
TGCGCCAGCAGCTTGGATAGGTTGGGAGGCAATCAGCCCCAGCATTTT CASSLDRLGGNQPQHF TRBJ1-5 NA TRBV5-1 NA
TGTGCCAGCAGTTTAGCAGGGCTGGGCAATCAGCCCCAGCATTTT CASSLAGLGNQPQHF TRBJ1-5 NA TRBV28 NA
TGTGCCAGTAGTATAATGGCGGGAGTCAATAATGAGCAGTTCTTC CASSIMAGVNNEQFF TRBJ2-1 TRBD2 TRBV19 NA
TGCGCCAGCAGCCAATCGCAACAGGGGGCGGAATACTACGAGCAGTACTTC CASSQSQQGAEYYEQYF TRBJ2-7 TRBD1 TRBV4-1 once
TGTGCCAGCAGTGCATTAGCGGGGGTCACAGATACGCAGTATTTT CASSALAGVTDTQYF TRBJ2-3 TRBD2 TRBV9 once
TGTGCCAGCAGTGAAAGCCCGCTCGTCGCGGGAGCTCTCAATGAGCAGTTCTTC CASSESPLVAGALNEQFF TRBJ2-1 TRBD2 TRBV6-1 NA
TGTGCCAGCTCACCTAAGTCAGGGGAGGGCACTGAAGCTTTCTTT CASSPKSGEGTEAFF TRBJ1-1 NA TRBV18 NA
TGTGCCAGCAGACGTACATCGGGAGGGCCAAACAATGAGCAGTTCTTC CASRRTSGGPNNEQFF TRBJ2-1 TRBD2 TRBV11-3 NA
TGTGCCAGCACCGCACGTCCGCCCGGGAACTTCTACAATGAGCAGTTCTTC CASTARPPGNFYNEQFF TRBJ2-1 NA TRBV7-2 NA
TGTGCCAGCAGCTCCCGTGTCGGTGAGCAGTTCTTC CASSSRVGEQFF TRBJ2-1 NA TRBV5-6 NA
TGTGCCAGCAGCTTCGTTGGAGTAAACACTGAAGCTTTCTTT CASSFVGVNTEAFF TRBJ1-1 NA TRBV7-2 NA
TGTGCCAGCAGCCAAGGAGCGGGGCTTTACGAGCAGTACTTC CASSQGAGLYEQYF TRBJ2-7 TRBD2 TRBV3-1/TRBV3-2 NA
TGTGCCAGCAGTTTATACCAGGGTGGTAATGAAAAACTGTTTTTT CASSLYQGGNEKLFF TRBJ1-4 NA TRBV27 NA
TGTGCCAGCAGCTATCGGACAGGGGGCATAACTGAAGCTTTCTTT CASSYRTGGITEAFF TRBJ1-1 TRBD1 TRBV7-2 NA
TGTGCCAGCAGTTCTTATGACCAGGCTGTCGAATTCTATGGCTACACCTTC CASSSYDQAVEFYGYTF TRBJ1-2 NA TRBV27 NA
TGTGCCAGCAGTTTATCCGGGAGGACCAACTACGAGCAGTACTTC CASSLSGRTNYEQYF TRBJ2-7 TRBD2 TRBV28 NA
TGTGCCAGCAGCCCAGGACTACTCCAAGAGACCCAGTACTTC CASSPGLLQETQYF TRBJ2-5 NA TRBV7-3 NA
TGTGCCAGCAGTCCGACGGGTCGCTACTACGAGCAGTACTTC CASSPTGRYYEQYF TRBJ2-7 NA TRBV9 NA
TGTGCCAGCAGCTTAGAGTCAGGGGGCGCGAGCACTGAAGCTTTCTTT CASSLESGGASTEAFF TRBJ1-1 TRBD1 TRBV11-1 NA
TGTGCCAGCACCGGACGGGGCTACGAGCAGTACTTC CASTGRGYEQYF TRBJ2-7 NA TRBV7-8 few
TGTGCCAGCAGCTTAGAGCTAGGTCAGCCCCAGCATTTT CASSLELGQPQHF TRBJ1-5 NA TRBV11-3 NA
TGTGCCACCAGAGGAGGAGGGGGCCCACCCTACAATGAGCAGTTCTTC CATRGGGGPPYNEQFF TRBJ2-1 NA TRBV7-2 NA
TGTGCCTCCTCGGGGATACCGCACCATGAGCAGTTCTTC CASSGIPHHEQFF TRBJ2-1 NA TRBV7-2 NA
TGTGCCAGCAGCCAAGAGGACAGGTCGGCCTACGAGCAGTACTTC CASSQEDRSAYEQYF TRBJ2-7 TRBD1 TRBV3-1/TRBV3-2 once
TGTGCCTGGAGTGTGGGAGGAGGGCAGCCCCAGCATTTT CAWSVGGGQPQHF TRBJ1-5 NA TRBV30 NA
TGTGCCAGCAGCAGCAGGGGGTCGGACTATGGCTACACCTTC CASSSRGSDYGYTF TRBJ1-2 TRBD1 TRBV5-4 NA
TGCGCCAGCAGAGCTCCCCCTGGGGGCGAGCAGTTCTTC CASRAPPGGEQFF TRBJ2-1 NA TRBV10-2 once
TGCGCCAGCAGCACGGGACAGGGGAAGAACACCGGGGAGCTGTTTTTT CASSTGQGKNTGELFF TRBJ2-2 TRBD1 TRBV5-1 NA
TGTGCCAGCAGTTACTTCGGACAGGATAATTCACCCCTCCACTTT CASSYFGQDNSPLHF TRBJ1-6 TRBD1 TRBV6-5 NA
TGTGCCAGCTCTCCCTATGAGAATTCACCCCTCCACTTT CASSPYENSPLHF TRBJ1-6 NA TRBV18 NA
TGTGCCACCAGTCCCCGGACTAGCGGGAGCCTCGGGGATACGCAGTATTTT CATSPRTSGSLGDTQYF TRBJ2-3 TRBD2 TRBV15 NA